These 10 T cell receptor beta chains originate from one sample sequenced in a study of CD8 T cells in Susac syndrome. Random hexamers were used to reverse transcribe the RNA input (about 0.5 to 1 ug). TCRdb used MiXCR to reprocess the immunoSEQ multiplex PCR reads, holding one entry per CDR3 protein. The sample carries some 110,000 distinct CDR3 sequences, 85% to 95% recorded once. The source material was CD8+ T cells from PBMCs. These receptors were collected from a human donor with multiple sclerosis.

V and J are TRBV5-6 and TRBJ1-1; the D gene is possibly TRBD1 (6 bases). V was shortened by 1 base and J by 2 bases, with 12 bases between the two germline ends. CDR1 is SGHDT, CDR2 YYEEEE, per germline. The CDR3 runs 15 residues. The CDR3 protein is CASSLISGANTEAFF. The CDR3 DNA follows: TGTGCCAGCAGCTTGATCTCAGGGGCAAACACTGAAGCTTTCTTT.

This clonotype was counted a few times. The rearrangement links TRBV6-6 to TRBJ1-4; D call uncertain. V was trimmed by 7 bases and J by 4 bases, leaving 4 bases between them. Germline values: CDR1 MNHNY, CDR2 SVGAGI (reference sequence). The CDR3 covers 11 residues. The CDR3 DNA reads as TGTGCCAGCAAGGATAATGAAAAACTGTTTTTT. It translates to CASKDNEKLFF.

V gene TRBV11-1 combines with J gene TRBJ1-5; no definite D call. V lost 4 bases, J lost 5 bases, and 12 bases lay in between. The CDR3 loop spans 14 amino acids. Per germline, CDR1 SGHAT and CDR2 FQDESV (reference sequence). This CDR3 reads CASSSAPQDQPQHF. In DNA, the CDR3 is TGTGCCAGCAGCTCGGCACCCCAAGATCAGCCCCAGCATTTT.

This sequence joins TRBV5-1 and TRBJ2-7; 9 bases are shared with TRBD2. Germline-derived CDR1 and CDR2 are SGHRS and YFSETQ. The CDR3 loop spans 14 amino acids. Germline trimming cut 4 bases from V and 3 bases from J; bases unmatched to any gene: 5. CDR3 DNA sequence: TGCGCCAGCAGCGGCGGGGGGGGCCTCTACGAGCAGTACTTC. Its translation: CASSGGGGLYEQYF. The full variable domain, its missing parts supplied by reference TRBV5-1 and TRBJ2-7, is KAGVTQTPRYLIKTRGQQVTLSCSPISGHRSVSWYQQTPGQGLQFLFEYFSETQRNKGNFPGRFSGRQFSNSRSEMNVSTLELGDSALYLCASSGGGGLYEQYFGPGTRLTVT.

CDR3 DNA sequence: TGTGCCAGCGCCAGGGACCAAGAGACCCAGTACTTC. Translation: CASARDQETQYF. The rearrangement joins TRBV6-1 to TRBJ2-5, with D possibly being TRBD1 (5 bases). V lost 8 bases and J lost 0, with 7 bases in between. Looked up from germline, CDR1 is MNHNS and CDR2 is SASEGT. The CDR3 covers 12 residues.

This clonotype appeared a single time. The chain links TRBV19 to TRBJ2-1; D unclear. CDR1 is LNHDA, CDR2 SQIVND, per germline (reference sequence). Trimming cost V 6 bases and J 6 bases, with 9 bases left between them. The CDR3 is made up of 12 amino acids. The CDR3 loop is CASRVSSNEQFF. CDR3 nucleotide sequence: TGTGCCAGTAGGGTAAGCTCCAATGAGCAGTTCTTC.

The rearrangement links TRBV7-3 to TRBJ1-5; no clear D. The V end lost 5 bases, the J end lost 4 bases, and 9 bases lay between the germline ends. The CDR3 is made up of 13 amino acids. The V gene's germline CDR1 is SGHTA and CDR2 FQGTGA. The CDR3 DNA reads TGTGCCAGCAGCCAATCCCCGAATCAGCCCCAGCATTTT. Protein sequence: CASSQSPNQPQHF.

This rearrangement joins TRBV7-9 to TRBJ2-6; D not certain. Germline lookup yields CDR1 SEHNR and CDR2 FQNEAQ (reference sequence). This CDR3 region has 14 residues. Trimming pared 5 bases from V and 13 bases from J, leaving 18 bases between. The CDR3 protein is CASSPMGSERVLTF. CDR3 DNA sequence: TGTGCCAGCAGCCCTATGGGCAGCGAGAGGGTCCTGACTTTC.

J is TRBJ2-1 and V is TRBV6-1; the match to TRBD1 covers 7 bases. The CDR3 contains 16 residues. CDR1 is MNHNS and CDR2 is SASEGT in the germline V gene. The trim removed 3 bases at V and 6 bases at J, leaving 11 bases unmatched. In DNA form, the CDR3 reads TGTGCCAGCAGTGATGGGGGACAGAGAACGGGCAATGAGCAGTTCTTC. Translating it yields CASSDGGQRTGNEQFF.

The chain joins TRBV12-3 or TRBV12-4 to TRBJ2-1, with 8 bases identical to TRBD2. This CDR3 is built from 14 residues. Losses at the gene ends were 6 bases for V and 8 bases for J; bases not matched to a gene: 9. The CDR3 protein is CASRQGLANDEQFF. The CDR3 DNA follows: TGTGCCAGCAGACAAGGACTAGCAAACGATGAGCAGTTCTTC.